The source of this TCR beta chain is a study of response to subunit inactivated influenza vaccine. V gave up 6 bases and J gave up 7 bases; unmatched junction bases: 3. Looked up from germline, CDR1 is ENHRY and CDR2 is SYGVKD. The CDR3 totals 13 residues. TCRdb re-called the RT-PCR reads through MiXCR, storing one row per CDR3 protein. The sample includes fewer than 550,000 distinct CDR3 sequences, 25% of them seen just once. Sequenced material: CD4+ T cells sorted from PBMCs, taken around 5 days after vaccination. The clonotype comes from a man in his fifties who received an inactivated influenza vaccine. This sequence joins TRBV10-3 and TRBJ1-5; 10 bases fit TRBD1. CDR3 nucleotides: TGTGCCATCAGCGGACAGGGGGACCAGCCCCAGCATTTT. Its translation is CAISGQGDQPQHF.